This T cell receptor beta chain is drawn from a study of cytomegalovirus exposure and HLA in healthy donors. On the study more broadly: The use of the same platform for the approximately 130 validation repertoires and the 600 to 800 first-cohort repertoires was reported by a later analysis. General study points: Rarity characterized most TCR sequences, yet some public TCRs appeared in many donors.

Of note for this clone: The antigen remains undetermined.

CDR1 is LNHDA, CDR2 SQIVND, per germline (reference sequence). V shed 5 bases and J shed 6 bases, with 10 bases lying between them. CDR3 length: 12 residues. This table comes from immunoSEQ multiplex PCR, and its TCRdb copy is limited to in-frame clones, with some not included. The sample lists 68,000 or so clones, about 96% occurring once. The study drew the donors from its roughly 120-subject validation cohort, separate from the roughly 700-subject first cohort. The sample consisted of PBMCs. The receptor was derived from a young man in good health and CMV-seronegative. This chain uses TRBV19 with TRBJ1-2, with D hard to call. DNA for the CDR3: TGTGCCAGTAGTCCAACACAAGATGGCTACACCTTC. Amino acid sequence: CASSPTQDGYTF.